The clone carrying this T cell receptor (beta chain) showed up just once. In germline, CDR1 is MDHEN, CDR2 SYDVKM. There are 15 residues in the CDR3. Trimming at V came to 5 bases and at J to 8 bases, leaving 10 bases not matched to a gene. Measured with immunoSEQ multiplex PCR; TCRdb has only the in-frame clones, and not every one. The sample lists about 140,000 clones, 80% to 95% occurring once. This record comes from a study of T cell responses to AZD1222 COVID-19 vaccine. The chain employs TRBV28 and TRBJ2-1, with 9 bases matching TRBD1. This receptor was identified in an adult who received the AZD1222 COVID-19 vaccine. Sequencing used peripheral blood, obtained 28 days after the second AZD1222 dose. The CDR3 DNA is TGTGCCAGCAGTGCTACGGGACAGGGTATCTATGAGCAGTTCTTC. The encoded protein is CASSATGQGIYEQFF.